These 9 T cell receptor beta chains share one sample of origin, sequenced in a study of OX40 agonist ivuxolimab in advanced cancers. The data were produced by immunoSEQ multiplex PCR, yet TCRdb's version contains in-frame clones alone and is incomplete. The sample yields 60,000 to 65,000 clones, around 84% seen once. Source: CD4+ or CD8+ T cells sorted from blood, taken in a trial of the OX40 agonist ivuxolimab. The receptors derive from an adult with an advanced solid tumor such as melanoma, head and neck, liver or kidney cancer.

The chain uses TRBV28 and TRBJ1-1, with TRBD1 matching 8 bases. Trimming removed 4 bases from V and 4 bases from J; junction bases left unmatched: 8. The V gene's germline CDR1 is MDHEN and CDR2 SYDVKM. The CDR3 length is 15 residues. The CDR3 spells CASSYLTGAGTEAFF. CDR3 DNA sequence: TGTGCCAGCAGTTACCTGACAGGGGCAGGCACTGAAGCTTTCTTT.

This chain joins TRBV29-1 and TRBJ1-1; maybe TRBD1 (6 bases). The germline V gene encodes CDR1 SQVTM and CDR2 ANQGSEA. This CDR3 spans 15 amino acids. Trimming removed 1 base at V and 4 bases at J, with 16 bases between. The CDR3 sequence: CSVEVGRGAVTEAFF. DNA of the CDR3: TGCAGCGTTGAAGTCGGTAGGGGGGCAGTCACTGAAGCTTTCTTT. Combining the CDR3 with reference TRBV29-1 and TRBJ1-1 gives the whole variable domain SAVISQKPSRDICQRGTSLTIQCQVDSQVTMMFWYRQQPGQSLTLIATANQGSEATYESGFVIDKFPISRPNLTFSTLTVSNMSPEDSSIYLCSVEVGRGAVTEAFFGQGTRLTVV.

The rearrangement links TRBV7-3 to TRBJ1-2; 8 bases are shared with TRBD1. After removal of 2 bases from V and 4 bases from J, the junction contained 6 bases not matched to a gene. This CDR3 has 15 amino acids. The germline CDR1 and CDR2 sequences are SGHTA and FQGTGA. CDR3 nucleotide sequence: TGTGCCAGCAGCTTACCCAGGGGGCTCGTCTATGGCTACACCTTC. Its protein product is CASSLPRGLVYGYTF.

J is TRBJ2-5 and V is TRBV5-1; 7 nucleotides line up with TRBD2. Losses at the gene ends were 4 bases for V and 9 bases for J; bases not matched to a gene: 12. Germline CDR1 is SGHRS and CDR2 is YFSETQ. The length of the CDR3 is 14 residues. DNA of the CDR3: TGCGCCAGCAGCGGAAGCGGGGTGGGTCTGGCCCAGTACTTC. Protein sequence: CASSGSGVGLAQYF.

The rearrangement uses TRBV2 and TRBJ2-5; no definite D call. The CDR3 consists of 14 residues. Germline CDR1 SNHLY, CDR2 FYNNEI. The ends were cut back, 6 bases at V and 4 bases at J, with 15 bases in the middle. CDR3 in DNA: TGTGCCAGCAGATCTGGGTCGGTAGGAGAGACCCAGTACTTC. Translating it yields CASRSGSVGETQYF.

This chain's CDR3 is CASSSSGQGGEKLFF. In DNA, the CDR3 is TGTGCCAGCAGTTCCTCGGGACAGGGCGGTGAAAAACTGTTTTTT. The V gene is TRBV28, the J gene TRBJ1-4; TRBD1 aligns across 9 bases. This CDR3 is 15 amino acids long. CDR1 is MDHEN, CDR2 SYDVKM, per germline. After removal of 4 bases from V and 7 bases from J, the junction contained 7 bases not matched to a gene.

This chain connects TRBV10-2 to TRBJ1-2; 7 bases are a match to TRBD1. J gave up 0 bases and V 8 bases, and 3 bases lay outside the gene matches. CDR3 length: 13 amino acids. Germline CDR1 and CDR2: WSHSY and SAAADI. The CDR3 DNA reads TGCGCCAGCCGGGACAGTGCTAACTATGGCTACACCTTC. It encodes CASRDSANYGYTF.

This clone was seen only a few times. CDR3 amino acids: CASTANTNYGYTF. In DNA form, the CDR3 reads TGTGCCAGCACCGCCAACACCAACTATGGCTACACCTTC. The rearrangement uses TRBV9 and TRBJ1-2; the D is unclear. The CDR3 runs 13 residues. The germline CDR1 and CDR2 sequences are SGDLS and YYNGEE. V was clipped by 6 bases and J by 2 bases, with 11 bases between them.

This clone was recorded only once. The rearrangement uses TRBV19 and TRBJ2-2; 8 nucleotides align to TRBD2. Germline CDR1 LNHDA, CDR2 SQIVND (reference sequence). The CDR3 totals 15 residues. Unmatched junction bases numbered 4, after V lost 3 bases and J lost 4 bases. CDR3 in amino acids: CASSISGGVTGELFF. The CDR3 nucleotides are TGTGCCAGTAGTATCTCCGGGGGGGTCACCGGGGAGCTGTTTTTT.